This TCR beta chain was sequenced for a study of CD8 T cells in Susac syndrome. In the case of this clonotype: Its matching antigen is unknown.

The CDR3 loop spans 13 amino acids. Per germline, CDR1 LNHDA and CDR2 SQIVND (reference sequence). Deletions cut 3 bases from V and 4 bases from J, with 9 bases between. RNA was extracted with the RNeasy kit, and a quantity of roughly 0.45 to 1 ug was reverse transcribed using random hexamers. TCRdb processed the immunoSEQ multiplex PCR reads anew with MiXCR; each CDR3 protein has one entry. Of 300,000 or so distinct CDR3 sequences listed, about 91% are singletons. Study-wide results and caveats: TCR sequencing and HLA analysis covered a relatively small number of individuals.

This sequence originates from a human donor with multiple sclerosis. Material for sequencing was CD4+ T cells from PBMCs. The J gene is TRBJ1-1, the V gene TRBV19; D possibly corresponds to TRBD1 (6 bases). The CDR3 sequence is CASSIRGGTEAFF. CDR3 in DNA: TGTGCCAGTAGTATCAGGGGTGGCACTGAAGCTTTCTTT.